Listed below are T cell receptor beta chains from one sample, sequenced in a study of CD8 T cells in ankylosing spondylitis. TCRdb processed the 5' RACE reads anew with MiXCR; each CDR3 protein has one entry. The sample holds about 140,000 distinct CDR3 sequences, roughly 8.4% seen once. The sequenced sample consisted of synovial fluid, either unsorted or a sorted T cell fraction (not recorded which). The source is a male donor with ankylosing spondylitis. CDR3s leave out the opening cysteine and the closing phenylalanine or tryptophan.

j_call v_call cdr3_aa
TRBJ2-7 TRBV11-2 ASSLAGGPVEQY
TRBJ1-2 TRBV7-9 ASSLESGYT
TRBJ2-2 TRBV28 ASSLLRTGNTGELF
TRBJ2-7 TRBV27 ASSLWGKGLGSSYEQY
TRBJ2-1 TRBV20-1 SASVGEQMDEQF
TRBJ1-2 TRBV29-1 SGVWDRDGYT
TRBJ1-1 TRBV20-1 SATDGGTEAF
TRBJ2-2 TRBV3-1 ASSQESRRPGELF
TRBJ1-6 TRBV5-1 ASSPRTLHNSPLH
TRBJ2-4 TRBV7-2 ASSLWGGGAAKNIQY
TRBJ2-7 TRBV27 ASSTSYEQY
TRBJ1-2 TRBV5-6 ASSEGYGYT
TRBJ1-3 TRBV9 ASSVEASSGNTIY
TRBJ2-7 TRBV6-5 ASSYSISTYEQY
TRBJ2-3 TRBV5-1 ASRYEQLTDTQY
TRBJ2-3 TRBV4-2 ASSQDRRPFSTDTQY
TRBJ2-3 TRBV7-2 ASSPWTSGYADTQY
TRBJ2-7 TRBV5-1 ASSPRPGQGIYEQY
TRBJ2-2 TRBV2 ASSESLAGPIGELF
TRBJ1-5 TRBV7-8 ASSLNMGNQPQH
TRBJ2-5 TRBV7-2 ASSLAGFREETQY
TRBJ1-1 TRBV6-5 ASSYGRGFMNTEAF
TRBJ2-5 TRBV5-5 ASSSRTGDETQY
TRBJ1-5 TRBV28 ASTAFGTDRPQH
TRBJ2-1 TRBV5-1 ASSLSAYYNEQF
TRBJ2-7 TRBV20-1 SATRLAGDSYEQY
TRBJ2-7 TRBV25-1 ASSDARQAPSYEQY
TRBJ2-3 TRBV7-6 ASSLRPGGGTDTQY
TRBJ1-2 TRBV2 ASSAEQVALYGYT
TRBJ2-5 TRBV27 ASSLSSSGVQETQY
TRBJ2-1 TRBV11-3 ASSQSLLGDYNEQF
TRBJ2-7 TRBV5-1 ASRTGTASVYEQY
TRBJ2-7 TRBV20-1 SAMILGGIRGYEQY
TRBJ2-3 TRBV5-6 ASSLEDRDTQY
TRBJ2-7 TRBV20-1 SARDLGEGQY
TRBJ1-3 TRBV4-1 ASSQGIFSGNTIY
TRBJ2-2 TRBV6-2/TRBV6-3 ASFPRTFSQGTGELF
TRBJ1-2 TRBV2 ASSYPTGGNGYT
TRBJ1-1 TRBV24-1 ATRGDVNTEAF
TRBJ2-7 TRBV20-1 SASGRTSSYEQY
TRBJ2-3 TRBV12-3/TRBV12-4 ASGQVGADTQY
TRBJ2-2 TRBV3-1 ASSQGLAGGTGELF
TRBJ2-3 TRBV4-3 ASSQDRTSGRTDTQY